This is a list of T cell receptor beta chains from one sample in a study of cytomegalovirus exposure and HLA in healthy donors. Method: immunoSEQ multiplex PCR; TCRdb's copy keeps in-frame clones and lacks some. Of 150,000 to 200,000 clones in the sample, 60% to 80% were seen once. Material: PBMCs. These TCRs come from a man in his sixties in good health and CMV-seronegative. Both conserved end residues are part of each CDR3.

TRBJ1-2 | TRBV19 | CASSTSSNYGYTF
TRBJ2-6 | TRBV4-3 | CASSTSGDSGANVLTF
TRBJ1-4 | TRBV2 | CAARTGATNEKLFF
TRBJ2-5 | TRBV19 | CASSIEDRGWETQYF
TRBJ2-7 | TRBV9 | CASSEGSGRVAEQYF
TRBJ2-5 | TRBV5-8 | CASSLGLAGGPVETQYF
TRBJ2-7 | TRBV9 | CASSPYTSGTYEQYF
TRBJ2-5 | TRBV6-5 | CASSYYSQETQYF
TRBJ2-5 | TRBV4-1 | CASSYGGLAGFQETQYF
TRBJ1-1 | TRBV19 | CASSSLGFEAFF
TRBJ2-7 | TRBV5-1 | CASSLAGQPTYEQYF
TRBJ1-1 | TRBV5-1 | CASSLAGQGAGAFF
TRBJ2-5 | TRBV5-1 | CASSSGLAGVQETQYF
TRBJ1-1 | TRBV2 | CASRQGGLTEAFF
TRBJ2-3 | TRBV5-1 | CASSLEQYGQYF
TRBJ2-7 | TRBV5-1 | CASSRGQFYEQYF
TRBJ2-3 | TRBV27 | CASSLSLGRPDTQYF
TRBJ1-1 | TRBV19 | CASSTRGTNTEAFF
TRBJ2-3 | TRBV7-3 | CASSLSFGSGSTDTQYF
TRBJ1-3 | TRBV4-2 | CASSQDSTGFTGNTIYF
TRBJ1-6 | TRBV11-2 | CASSRRTDNSPLHF
TRBJ1-1 | TRBV2 | CASSGTEGMNTEAFF
TRBJ2-5 | TRBV7-9 | CASSLEVGETQYF
TRBJ1-5 | TRBV27 | CASSPYGQGSNQPQHF
TRBJ2-5 | TRBV2 | CASSVRGLYQETQYF
. | TRBV9 | CASSASGSNYEQYF
TRBJ1-1 | TRBV29-1 | CSVQDRAVGGTEAFF
TRBJ2-7 | TRBV6-1 | CASSEAQGGHDEQYF
TRBJ2-1 | TRBV7-4 | CASSLDGHWGGNEQFF
TRBJ2-7 | TRBV29-1 | CSVEDVIGGTGGKGEQYF
TRBJ1-2 | TRBV7-9 | CASSRGQGDYGYTF
TRBJ2-7 | TRBV6-4 | CANRQGAYEQYF
. | TRBV5-6 | CASSPGHPSSYEQYF
TRBJ2-5 | TRBV5-1 | CASSLVGQRQETQYF
TRBJ1-2 | TRBV7-9 | CASSIPGQTNYGYTF
TRBJ1-1 | TRBV25-1 | CASRGLNTEAFF
TRBJ2-1 | TRBV4-3 | CASSQSKGVPSYNEQFF
TRBJ2-5 | TRBV5-1 | CASSPGTSGGAQETQYF
TRBJ2-1 | TRBV19 | CASSTSHRGGSYNEQFF
TRBJ2-3 | TRBV5-5 | CASSSLESITDTQYF
TRBJ1-1 | TRBV6-6 | CASSYSIDRTDEAFF
TRBJ2-7 | TRBV28 | CASSLPMGLVNEQYF
TRBJ1-1 | TRBV28 | CASSLEFLTEAFF
TRBJ2-3 | TRBV2 | CASSEMVAGGPREDTQYF
TRBJ2-7 | TRBV29-1 | CSVGGPPSHEQYF
TRBJ2-7 | TRBV19 | CASSVDRVSEQYF